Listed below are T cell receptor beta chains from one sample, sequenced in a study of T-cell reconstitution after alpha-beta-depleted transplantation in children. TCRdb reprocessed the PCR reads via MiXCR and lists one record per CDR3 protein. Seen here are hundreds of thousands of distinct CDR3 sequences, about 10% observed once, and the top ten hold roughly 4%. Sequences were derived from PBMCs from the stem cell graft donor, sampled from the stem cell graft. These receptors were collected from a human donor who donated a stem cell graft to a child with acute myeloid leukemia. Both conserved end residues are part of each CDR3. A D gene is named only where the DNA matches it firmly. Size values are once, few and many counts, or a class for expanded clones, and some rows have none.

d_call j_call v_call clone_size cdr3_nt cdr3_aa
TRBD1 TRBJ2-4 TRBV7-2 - TGTGCCAGCAGCACCTCAGGGGGCCCCAAAAACATTCAGTACTTC CASSTSGGPKNIQYF
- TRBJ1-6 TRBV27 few TGTGCCAGCAGTTTATATGGGTCACCCCTCCACTTT CASSLYGSPLHF
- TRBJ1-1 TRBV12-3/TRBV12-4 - TGTGCCAGCAGTTCCCCTTTGGGGCTGGGTCGGAACACTGAAGCTTTCTTT CASSSPLGLGRNTEAFF
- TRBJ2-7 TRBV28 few TGTGCCAGCAGTTCCCCCAAGCAGGGAAAGTACTTC CASSSPKQGKYF
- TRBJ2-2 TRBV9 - TGTGCCAGCAGCCTCAATGCCGGGGAGCTGTTTTTT CASSLNAGELFF
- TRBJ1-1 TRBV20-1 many TGCAGTGCTAGCTATCACAGCGGAAACACTGAAGCTTTCTTT CSASYHSGNTEAFF
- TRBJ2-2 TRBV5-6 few TGTGCCAGCAGCGGACCGGGACTGGGGACCGGGGAGCTGTTTTTT CASSGPGLGTGELFF
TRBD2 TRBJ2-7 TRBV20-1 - TGCAGTGGGGTCGGCCTAGCGGGAGGCGGCCCCTACGAGCAGTACTTC CSGVGLAGGGPYEQYF
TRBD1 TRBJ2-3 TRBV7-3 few TGTGCCAGCAGCTTACAACGGCAGGGGGTAGATACGCAGTATTTT CASSLQRQGVDTQYF
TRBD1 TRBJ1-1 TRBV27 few TGTGCCAGCAGTTTGACAGGGCTAAGCGAAGCTTTCTTT CASSLTGLSEAFF
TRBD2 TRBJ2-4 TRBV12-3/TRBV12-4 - TGTGCCAGCAGTGAAACTAGCGGGAGCTCGTTCGGGAACATTCAGTACTTC CASSETSGSSFGNIQYF
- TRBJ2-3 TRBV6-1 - TGTGCCAGCTCCACACCTACTAGTAGCACAGATACGCAGTATTTT CASSTPTSSTDTQYF
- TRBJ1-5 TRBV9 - TGTGCCAGCAGCGTAGCTGAAGGGGGCAATCAGCCCCAGCATTTT CASSVAEGGNQPQHF
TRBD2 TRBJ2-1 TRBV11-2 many TGTGCCAGCAGCCCGACTAGCGGGAATATAAATGAGCAGTTCTTC CASSPTSGNINEQFF
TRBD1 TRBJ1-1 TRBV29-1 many TGCAGCGTTAAGGGACAGGGAAGCACTGAAGCTTTCTTT CSVKGQGSTEAFF
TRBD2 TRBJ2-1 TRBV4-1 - TGCGCCGGCAGCCGGGGAGGGTCCAATGAGCAGTTCTTC CAGSRGGSNEQFF
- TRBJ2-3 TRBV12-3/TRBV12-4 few TGTGCCAGCAGTCTACAACTAGCAGATACGCAGTATTTT CASSLQLADTQYF
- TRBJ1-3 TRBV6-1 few TGTGCCAGCAGCCGACAGGACTCTGGAAACACCATATATTTT CASSRQDSGNTIYF
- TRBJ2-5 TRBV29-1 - TGCAGCGTTGGGCGGTTGTACCAAGACACCCAGTACTTC CSVGRLYQDTQYF
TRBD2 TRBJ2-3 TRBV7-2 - TGTGCCAGCAGCTTACAACTAGCGGGAGCTGATACGCAGTATTTT CASSLQLAGADTQYF
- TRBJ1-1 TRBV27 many TGTGCCAGCAGTTCTATTCGTGAAGAGAGGACGGCTTTCTTT CASSSIREERTAFF
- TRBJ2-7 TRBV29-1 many TGCAGCGTTGGGGGTGTCGAGCAGTACTTC CSVGGVEQYF
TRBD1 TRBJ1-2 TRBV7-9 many TGTGCCAGCAGCTTAGGGACGGGACAGGGGTATGGCTACACCTTC CASSLGTGQGYGYTF
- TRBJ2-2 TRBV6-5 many TGTGCCAGCAGGAGGGGGTCCGGGGAGCTGTTTTTT CASRRGSGELFF
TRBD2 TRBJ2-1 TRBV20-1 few TGCAGTGCCCTAGGGACTAGCGGCTACAATGAGCAGTTCTTC CSALGTSGYNEQFF
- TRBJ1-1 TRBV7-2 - TGTGCCAGCAGCACCGGCCGTGAAGCTTTCTTT CASSTGREAFF
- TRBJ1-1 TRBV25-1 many TGTGCCAGCAGTGAATTTCGACAGGCGAACACTGAAGCTTTCTTT CASSEFRQANTEAFF
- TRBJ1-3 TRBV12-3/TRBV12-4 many TGTGCCAGCAGTTTTTTTGTCGGGGGCCCCTCTGGAAACACCATATATTTT CASSFFVGGPSGNTIYF
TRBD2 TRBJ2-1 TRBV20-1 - TGCAGTGCTTTGACTAGCGGGATATCAATGAGGCAGTTCTTC CSALTSGISMRQFF
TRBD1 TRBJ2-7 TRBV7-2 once TGTGCCAGCAGCTTAGAGTGGGACAGGTCCTACGAGCAGTACTTC CASSLEWDRSYEQYF
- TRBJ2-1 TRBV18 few TGTGCCAGCTCACCAGAGGGGGATGAGCAGTTCTTC CASSPEGDEQFF
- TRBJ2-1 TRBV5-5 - TGTGCCAGCAGCTCGGACGGGGTGCTTTATGAGCAGTTCTTC CASSSDGVLYEQFF
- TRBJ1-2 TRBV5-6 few TGTGCCAGCACAACGAAGCTAGGGAGCGGCGGCTACACCTTC CASTTKLGSGGYTF
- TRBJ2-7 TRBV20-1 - TGCAGTGCTAGTGCGGAGGGATTCTCCTACGAGCAGTACTTC CSASAEGFSYEQYF
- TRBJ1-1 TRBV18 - TGTGCCAGCCAGCTGATATCGGACTCTGAAGCTTTCTTT CASQLISDSEAFF
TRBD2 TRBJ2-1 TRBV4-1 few TGCGCCAGCAGCCAAGTTCGCGGGAGTGAGATTGAGCAGTTCTTC CASSQVRGSEIEQFF
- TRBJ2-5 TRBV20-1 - TGCAGTGCTAGAGCGGGGTTAGGCCAAGAGACCCAGTACTTC CSARAGLGQETQYF
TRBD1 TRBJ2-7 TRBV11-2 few TGTGCCAGCAGCTTAGAACGAGGGGGCGCGGTCTACGAGCAGTACTTC CASSLERGGAVYEQYF
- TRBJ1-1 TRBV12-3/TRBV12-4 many TGTGCCAGCAGTACTAAAAGGGACACTGAAGCTTTCTTT CASSTKRDTEAFF
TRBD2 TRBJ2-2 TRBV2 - TGTGCCAGCAGCTGGGGACTAGCGGGAGCGAACACCGGGGAGCTGTTTTTT CASSWGLAGANTGELFF
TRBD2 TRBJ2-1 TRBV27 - TGTGCCAGCAGTTTCCAAACCCCACAAATCTCTACTAGCGGGAGGACGGATGAGCAGTTCTTC CASSFQTPQISTSGRTDEQFF
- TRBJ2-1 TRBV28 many TGTGCCAGCATGGGGGCTGGGGGGAATTACAATGAGCAGTTCTTC CASMGAGGNYNEQFF
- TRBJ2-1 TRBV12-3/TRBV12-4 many TGTGCCAGCAGTTTTGGAGGAGAGCAGTTCTTC CASSFGGEQFF
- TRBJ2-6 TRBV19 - TGTGCCAGTAGTACAAAATTGACAGGCCAAGGCTCTGGGGCCAACGTCCTGACTTTC CASSTKLTGQGSGANVLTF
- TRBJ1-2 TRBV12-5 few TGTGCTAGTACCCTGAGCTATGGCTACACCTTC CASTLSYGYTF
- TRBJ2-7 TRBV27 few TGTGCCAGCAGTTTCGCACTGGACTACGAGCAGTACTTC CASSFALDYEQYF
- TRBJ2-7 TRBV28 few TGTGCCAGCACCCTATCACAGGCTCGCTCCTACGAGCAGTACTTC CASTLSQARSYEQYF
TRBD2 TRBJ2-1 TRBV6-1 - TGTGCCAGCAGCGCAACTAGCGGGTTCTACAATGAGCAGTTCTTC CASSATSGFYNEQFF
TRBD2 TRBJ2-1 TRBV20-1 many TGCAGTGCTAGGAGGGAGGGCCTGTTATATGAGCAGTTCTTC CSARREGLLYEQFF
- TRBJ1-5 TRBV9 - TGTGCCAGCAGCGTAGTAGGGGGTTTGGGAGAGAGCAATCAGCCCCAGCGTTTT CASSVVGGLGESNQPQRF
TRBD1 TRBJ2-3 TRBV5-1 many TGCGCCAGCAGCTTGTTAGGGGGCCGGGTAGGGGATACGCAGTATTTT CASSLLGGRVGDTQYF
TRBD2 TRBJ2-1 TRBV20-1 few TGCAGTCGGACTAGCGGACCCTACAATGAGCAGTTCTTC CSRTSGPYNEQFF
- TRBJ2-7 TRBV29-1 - TGCAGCGTTGTCCCAGGGGTGGACGAGCAGTACTTC CSVVPGVDEQYF
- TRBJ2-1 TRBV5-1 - TGCGCCAGCAGCTTGTCAAACCGGGACACCTTCAGCTCCTACAATGAGCAGTTCTTC CASSLSNRDTFSSYNEQFF
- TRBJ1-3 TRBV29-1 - TGCAGCGTTGAATTGGGCTCTGGAAACACCATATATTTT CSVELGSGNTIYF
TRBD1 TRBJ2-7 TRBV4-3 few TGCGCCAGCAGCCAAGATGTACAGGGGCAGAGAGAGCAGTACTTC CASSQDVQGQREQYF
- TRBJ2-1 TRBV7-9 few TGTGCCAGCAGCTTAGCACTAGGTTCCCGGAATGAGCAGTTCTTC CASSLALGSRNEQFF